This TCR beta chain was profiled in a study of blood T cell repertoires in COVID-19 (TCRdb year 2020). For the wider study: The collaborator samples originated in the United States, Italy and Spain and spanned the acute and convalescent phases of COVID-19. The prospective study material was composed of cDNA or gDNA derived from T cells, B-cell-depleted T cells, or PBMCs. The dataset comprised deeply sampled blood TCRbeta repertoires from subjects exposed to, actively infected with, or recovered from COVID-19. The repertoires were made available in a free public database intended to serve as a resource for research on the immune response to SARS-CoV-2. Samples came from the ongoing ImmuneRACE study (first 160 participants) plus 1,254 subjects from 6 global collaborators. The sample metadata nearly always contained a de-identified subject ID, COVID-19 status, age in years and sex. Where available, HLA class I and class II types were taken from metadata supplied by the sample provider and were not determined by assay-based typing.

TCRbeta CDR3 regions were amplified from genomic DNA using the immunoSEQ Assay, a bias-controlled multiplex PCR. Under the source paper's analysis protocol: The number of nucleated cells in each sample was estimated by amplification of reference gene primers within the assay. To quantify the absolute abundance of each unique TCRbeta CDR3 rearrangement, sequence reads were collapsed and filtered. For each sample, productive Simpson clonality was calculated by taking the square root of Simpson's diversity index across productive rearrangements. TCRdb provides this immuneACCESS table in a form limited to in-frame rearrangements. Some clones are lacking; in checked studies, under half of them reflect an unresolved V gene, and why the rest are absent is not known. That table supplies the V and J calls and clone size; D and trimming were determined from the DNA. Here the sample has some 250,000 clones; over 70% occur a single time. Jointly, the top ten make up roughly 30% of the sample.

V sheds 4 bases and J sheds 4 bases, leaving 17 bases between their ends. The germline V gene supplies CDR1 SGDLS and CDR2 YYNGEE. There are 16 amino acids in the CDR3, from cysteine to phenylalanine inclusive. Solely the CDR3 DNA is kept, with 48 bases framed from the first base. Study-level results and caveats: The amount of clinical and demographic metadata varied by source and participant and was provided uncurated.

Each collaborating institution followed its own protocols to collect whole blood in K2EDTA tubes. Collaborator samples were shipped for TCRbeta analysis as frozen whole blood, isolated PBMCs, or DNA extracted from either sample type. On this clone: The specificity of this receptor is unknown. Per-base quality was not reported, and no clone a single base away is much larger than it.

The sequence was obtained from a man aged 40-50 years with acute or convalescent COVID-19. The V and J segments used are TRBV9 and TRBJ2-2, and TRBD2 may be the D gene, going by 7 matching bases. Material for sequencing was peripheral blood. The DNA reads TGTGCCAGCAGCCCCGAGGGGGGGGCGGCCACCGGGGAGCTGTTTTTT. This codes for CASSPEGGAATGELFF.